This TCR beta chain is drawn from a study of blood T cell repertoires in COVID-19. Study background: The United States, Italy and Spain were the sources of the acute and convalescent COVID-19 samples. T cells, B-cell-depleted T cells, or PBMCs provided the cDNA or gDNA that served as material.

Germline lookup yields CDR1 MDHEN and CDR2 SYDVKM. CDR3 size: 14 residues. V trimming: 3 bases; J trimming: 4 bases; junction bases outside the gene matches: 5. Source study methods: Scientists estimated how many nucleated cells there were by amplifying reference gene primers. Data came from immunoSEQ multiplex PCR; TCRdb stores just in-frame clones and leaves some out. The DNA gave D and trimming, while V, J and clone size come from that table. The repertoire holds about 270,000 clones, approximately 77% seen once, with roughly 3.1% in the top ten. The clonotype originates from a woman between 18 and 29 years old with acute or convalescent COVID-19. The chain has TRBV28 and TRBJ1-2, with TRBD1 matching 7 bases. Sequencing used peripheral blood. CDR3 sequence reads: CASSFSHRGYGYTF. Written as DNA, the CDR3 is TGTGCCAGCAGTTTCTCACACAGGGGCTATGGCTACACCTTC.